This TCR beta chain comes out of a study of cytomegalovirus exposure and HLA in healthy donors. The PCR contained 60 Vbeta and 13 Jbeta primers. Some clones are missing from TCRdb's copy, which holds only in-frame ones; the method was immunoSEQ multiplex PCR. This sample contains about 140,000 clones. Trimming removed 5 bases at V and 3 bases at J, with 8 bases between. Per the germline V gene, CDR1 is MNHNY and CDR2 is SVGAGI (reference sequence). The CDR3 consists of 13 residues. This rearrangement joins TRBV6-6 to TRBJ2-1, with a weak D call TRBD2 (5 bases). The receptor comes from a man aged 35-49 years in good health and CMV-seronegative. Input material: PBMCs. CDR3 protein: CASSQDFYNEQFF. The CDR3 DNA reads as TGTGCCAGCAGTCAGGACTTCTACAATGAGCAGTTCTTC.